A single sample is the source of the 21 T cell receptor beta chains below, sequenced in a study of cytomegalovirus exposure and HLA in healthy donors. The PCR made use of 60 Vbeta and 13 Jbeta primers. The assay was immunoSEQ multiplex PCR, and TCRdb's table has in-frame clones only and misses some. The data show roughly 130,000 clones, around three quarters seen once. The sequenced sample consisted of PBMCs. These receptor sequences come from a man younger than 35 in good health and CMV-seronegative.

The sample holds a few counts of this clone. Within the sample, other DNA sequences also encode this same CDR3. The J gene is TRBJ2-7, the V gene TRBV28; D not resolved. The length of the CDR3 is 12 residues. The V gene's germline CDR1 is MDHEN and CDR2 SYDVKM. V was trimmed by 1 base and J by 5 bases, leaving 6 bases between them. The CDR3 region is CASSLFSNEQYF. The CDR3 DNA sequence: TGTGCCAGCAGTTTATTTAGCAACGAGCAGTACTTC.

The gene calls are TRBV7-9 and TRBJ1-4, with a tentative D call TRBD1 (6 bases). There are 13 residues in the CDR3. The V gene lost 1 base and the J gene lost 16 bases, with 16 bases spanning the gap. Germline V gene lookup returns CDR1 SEHNR and CDR2 FQNEAQ (reference sequence). CDR3 protein: CASSLGGVGHSFF. As DNA, the CDR3 is TGTGCCAGCAGCTTAGGCGGCGTGGGACACTCGTTTTTT. Full variable domain (missing parts from reference TRBV7-9 and TRBJ1-4): DTGVSQNPRHKITKRGQNVTFRCDPISEHNRLYWYRQTLGQGPEFLTYFQNEAQLEKSRLLSDRFSAERPKGSFSTLEIQRTEQGDSAMYLCASSLGGVGHSFFGSGTQLSVL.

The chain couples TRBV7-8 to TRBJ2-2, with TRBD1 matching 9 bases. The CDR3 sequence is 16 residues long. Trimming cost V 1 base and J 3 bases; bases outside gene matches: 3. Per germline, CDR1 SGHVS and CDR2 FQNEAQ. As DNA, the CDR3 is TGTGCCAGCAGCTTAGATCGGGACAGGGACACCGGGGAGCTGTTTTTT. Protein: CASSLDRDRDTGELFF.

The CDR3 DNA reads as TGTGCCAGCAGTGGGGACAGGGGACATGAGCAGTTCTTC. This gives the protein CASSGDRGHEQFF. The chain uses TRBV2 and TRBJ2-1; TRBD1 matches at 10 bases. Germline V gene data show CDR1 as SNHLY and CDR2 as FYNNEI. The CDR3 has 13 residues. J gave up 8 bases and V 4 bases, and 2 bases lay outside the gene matches.

With regard to this clone: The conserved phenylalanine or tryptophan normally closing the CDR3 is absent here, so this likely arose from a read error. The V gene is TRBV7-9, the J gene TRBJ1-5; 7 nucleotides match TRBD1. Germline V gene lookup returns CDR1 SEHNR and CDR2 FQNEAQ (reference sequence). The CDR3 has 15 residues. V lost 2 bases, J lost 1 base, and 2 bases stayed unmatched. The CDR3 DNA reads TGTGCCAGCAGCTTAACGGGACAGAGCAATCAGCCCCAGCATGTT. This codes for CASSLTGQSNQPQHV.

The CDR3 nucleotides are TGTGCCAGCAGCCCACGAGCGGGAGAGACAGATACGCAGTATTTT. Its protein product is CASSPRAGETDTQYF. The chain carries TRBV7-9 and TRBJ2-3; 8 nucleotides agree with TRBD2. Germline CDR1 SEHNR, CDR2 FQNEAQ (reference sequence). This CDR3 contains 15 residues. J lost 3 bases, V lost 5 bases, and 7 bases had no gene match.

The V call is TRBV11-2, the J call TRBJ2-1; TRBD2 aligns across 7 bases. Germline V CDR1 and CDR2: SGHAT, FQNNGV. The CDR3 spans 15 residues. V gave up 6 bases and J gave up 5 bases; unmatched junction bases: 10. The CDR3 sequence is CASSPRGEGNNEQFF. The CDR3 DNA reads TGTGCCAGCAGTCCCCGCGGGGAGGGAAACAATGAGCAGTTCTTC.

The V gene is TRBV5-8, the J gene TRBJ2-4; 9 bases are a match to TRBD2. V was pared by 3 bases and J by 1 base, with 8 bases of the junction left unmatched. The V gene's germline CDR1 is SGHTS and CDR2 YDEGEE. CDR3 length: 17 residues. The CDR3 sequence: CASSYRGSGSAKNIQYF. DNA for the CDR3: TGTGCCAGCAGCTACCGGGGTAGCGGGAGTGCCAAAAACATTCAGTACTTC.

The gene calls are TRBV5-1 and TRBJ2-1; 7 bases are a match to TRBD1. There are 12 residues in the CDR3. The J segment lost 9 bases and the V segment lost 0 bases, leaving 0 bases of the junction unmatched. The V gene's germline CDR1 is SGHRS and CDR2 YFSETQ. In DNA form, the CDR3 reads TGCGCCAGCAGCTTGGAGGGGGCTGAGCAGTTCTTC. Amino acids: CASSLEGAEQFF.

The V call is TRBV5-1, the J call TRBJ1-2; 8 bases are shared with TRBD1. The J segment lost 3 bases and the V segment lost 2 bases, leaving 6 bases of the junction unmatched. Germline V gene sequence: CDR1 SGHRS, CDR2 YFSETQ. The CDR3 runs to 15 residues. CDR3 coding DNA: TGCGCCAGCAGCTTTAACAGGGGGTACGACTATGGCTACACCTTC. Translated, it gives CASSFNRGYDYGYTF.

The V call is TRBV18, the J call TRBJ1-1; D gene ambiguous. Trimming stripped 2 bases from V and 7 bases from J, with 14 bases between. The CDR3 spans 14 residues. Germline values: CDR1 KGHSH, CDR2 LQKENI. The CDR3 bases are TGTGCCAGCTCACCAAATATCCTGGCAGGTGAAGCTTTCTTT. It encodes CASSPNILAGEAFF.

The rearrangement joins TRBV7-9 to TRBJ2-7; weak D call: TRBD2 (5 bases). The V gene lost 3 bases and the J gene lost 2 bases, with 8 bases spanning the gap. The CDR3 loop spans 13 amino acids. Germline lookup yields CDR1 SEHNR and CDR2 FQNEAQ (reference sequence). The CDR3 region has the DNA TGTGCCAGCAGCTTCTACGGGACCTACGAGCAGTACTTC. Protein: CASSFYGTYEQYF.

The rearrangement joins TRBV7-9 to TRBJ2-1, with 9 nucleotides matching TRBD2. This CDR3 is 17 amino acids long. CDR1 and CDR2 from the germline V gene are SEHNR and FQNEAQ (reference sequence). Losses at the gene ends were 5 bases for V and 0 bases for J; bases not matched to a gene: 8. CDR3 coding DNA: TGTGCCAGCAGCCTAGGCAATAGCGGGAGCTCCTACAATGAGCAGTTCTTC. It specifies CASSLGNSGSSYNEQFF.

The gene calls are TRBV6-5 and TRBJ2-1; 7 bases agree with TRBD2. This CDR3 has 15 amino acids. With V trimmed by 5 bases and J by 0 bases, 4 bases remained unmatched. Germline CDR1 reads MNHEY; CDR2 reads SVGAGI. The CDR3 bases are TGTGCCAGCAGTAGAACTAGCGCCTCCTACAATGAGCAGTTCTTC. This encodes CASSRTSASYNEQFF.

The chain combines TRBV7-9 with TRBJ1-6, with a tentative D call TRBD1 (6 bases). The CDR3 runs to 14 residues. Trimming took 1 base from V and 7 from J, leaving 8 bases between them. Germline assignment: CDR1 SEHNR and CDR2 FQNEAQ (reference sequence). The DNA of the CDR3 is TGTGCCAGCAGCTTAGTACAGGGAAATTCACCCCTCCACTTT. As protein: CASSLVQGNSPLHF.

The V gene is TRBV18, the J gene TRBJ2-7; TRBD2 agrees at 7 bases. Trimming at V came to 2 bases and at J to 4 bases, leaving 5 bases not matched to a gene. Germline loops: CDR1 KGHSH, CDR2 LQKENI. The CDR3 length is 14 residues. CDR3 bases: TGTGCCAGCTCACCAAGCGGGGTCGGTTACGAGCAGTACTTC. This translates into CASSPSGVGYEQYF.

The rearrangement links TRBV10-2 to TRBJ2-5, with 9 bases lining up with TRBD2. This CDR3 comprises 16 residues. From germline, CDR1 is WSHSY and CDR2 SAAADI. J lost 3 bases, V lost 2 bases, and 7 bases had no gene match. The CDR3 region is CASSEPKASGKETQYF. The CDR3 DNA reads TGCGCCAGCAGTGAGCCGAAGGCTAGCGGGAAAGAGACCCAGTACTTC.

The chain employs TRBV7-9 and TRBJ2-7; D is perhaps TRBD2 (6 bases). V lost 5 bases and J 4 bases, leaving 18 bases between the germline ends. CDR3 size: 15 residues. Germline assignment: CDR1 SEHNR and CDR2 FQNEAQ (reference sequence). In DNA, the CDR3 is TGTGCCAGCAGCCTTAGCGGAGGTGCACTGTACGAGCAGTACTTC. Amino acids: CASSLSGGALYEQYF.

This chain uses TRBV2 with TRBJ2-1, with 7 bases fitting TRBD2. CDR3 length equals 15 residues. Germline trimming cut 4 bases from V and 2 bases from J; bases unmatched to any gene: 5. Germline assignment: CDR1 SNHLY and CDR2 FYNNEI. CDR3 region: CASSARGGPYNEQFF. The CDR3 bases are TGTGCCAGCAGTGCGCGGGGAGGGCCCTACAATGAGCAGTTCTTC.

This clone was found a few times. For the CDR3, the DNA is TGCGCCAGCAGCTCGGGACAGGGGGCGTTTGAGACCCAGTACTTC. Translating gives CASSSGQGAFETQYF. This chain links TRBV5-1 with TRBJ2-5; TRBD1 matches at 12 bases. The CDR3 extends over 15 amino acids. V trimming: 3 bases; J trimming: 5 bases; junction bases outside the gene matches: 5. CDR1 and CDR2 (germline): SGHRS, YFSETQ.

The chain couples TRBV11-3 to TRBJ2-7; tentative D call: TRBD2 (5 bases). Germline CDR1 and CDR2: SGHNT and YENEEA. The germline V and J ends were trimmed by 1 base and 3 bases, with 7 bases remaining between them. The CDR3 length is 13 residues. The CDR3 bases are TGTGCCAGCAGCTTAGCCGCGGGCTACGAGCAGTACTTC. Translation: CASSLAAGYEQYF.